This TCR beta chain comes out of a study of CD8+ T cells in alopecia areata. With 8 bases removed from V and 0 bases from J, the gap between germline ends came to 7 bases. Germline values: CDR1 SEHNR, CDR2 FQNEAQ (reference sequence). CDR3 length equals 13 residues. About this clone itself: No antigen is known for it.

As for treatment: oral pan-JAK inhibitor, 5-10 mg twice daily. Alopecia areata patients had lesional scalp punch biopsies and peripheral blood taken from them. Study outcomes and limitations: Researchers reported that TCR sharing among patients proved less clear than in mice, possibly HLA-linked.

cDNA reverse transcribed from extracted RNA served as the sequencing template. Using immunoSEQ multiplex PCR, the repertoire was profiled, and TCRdb retains in-frame clones only, with some absent. The table lists under 350,000 clones, over 45% of them singletons. The sequencing here drew on CD4+ T cells sorted from blood, taken at week 24, from a patient treated with tofacitinib. The rearrangement uses TRBV7-9 and TRBJ1-4; D remains unclear. This TCR derives from a human donor with alopecia areata. The CDR3 protein is CASGRTTNEKLFF. The DNA for the CDR3 is TGTGCCAGCGGGCGAACAACTAATGAAAAACTGTTTTTT. Using reference TRBV7-9 and TRBJ1-4 for the parts outside the CDR3, the full variable domain is DTGVSQNPRHKITKRGQNVTFRCDPISEHNRLYWYRQTLGQGPEFLTYFQNEAQLEKSRLLSDRFSAERPKGSFSTLEIQRTEQGDSAMYLCASGRTTNEKLFFGSGTQLSVL.